The 20 T cell receptor beta chains in this list originate from one sample, sequenced in a study of blood T cells in healthy people across ages. Combining a sample-barcoded 5' primer with a J-beta primer mix, a second PCR ran for roughly 7 to 12 cycles. TCRdb itself ran the 5' RACE reads through MiXCR, one entry per CDR3 protein. The sample consists of hundreds of thousands of distinct CDR3 sequences, less than 80% of them appearing once. The sample consisted of blood. The receptors were sampled from a man aged 30-40 years in good health.

The genes are TRBV12-3 or TRBV12-4 and TRBJ1-5, with TRBD1 as a possible D gene (5 bases). The V and J ends lost 2 bases and 5 bases respectively, with 19 bases between them. The CDR3 loop spans 17 amino acids. DNA for the CDR3: TGTGCCAGCAGTTTATGGGGCAGCCTTGGACGGGATCAGCCCCAGCATTTT. This sequence encodes CASSLWGSLGRDQPQHF.

The rearrangement joins TRBV10-3 to TRBJ2-3, with D tentatively TRBD1 or TRBD2 (6 bases each). Per germline, CDR1 ENHRY and CDR2 SYGVKD. Trimming stripped 3 bases from V and 2 bases from J, with 12 bases between. The CDR3 totals 15 residues. The CDR3 loop is CAISDSRGHTDTQYF. The CDR3 coding sequence is TGTGCCATCAGTGACTCTCGGGGGCACACAGATACGCAGTATTTT.

This clonotype appeared a few times. The CDR3 reads CASSPGHGAYEQYF. The CDR3 coding sequence is TGTGCCAGCAGTCCGGGACACGGGGCCTACGAGCAGTACTTC. The genes are TRBV12-3 or TRBV12-4 and TRBJ2-7; D may be TRBD1 (6 bases). The CDR3 totals 14 residues. The ends were cut back, 5 bases at V and 2 bases at J, with 13 bases in the middle.

The rearrangement uses TRBV7-2 and TRBJ2-7; 10 bases are a match to TRBD1. The CDR3 has 18 amino acids. V shed 1 base, J shed 1 base, and the junction held 10 bases outside the gene matches. Germline-derived CDR1 and CDR2 are SGHTA and FQGNSA. CDR3: CASSLDGQGGGSSYEQYF. The DNA for the CDR3 is TGTGCCAGCAGCTTAGATGGACAGGGGGGAGGCAGTTCCTACGAGCAGTACTTC.

This sequence joins TRBV7-2 and TRBJ2-3; TRBD1 aligns across 8 bases. Germline V gene lookup returns CDR1 SGHTA and CDR2 FQGNSA. This CDR3 is built from 17 residues. Trimming removed 3 bases from V and 2 bases from J; junction bases left unmatched: 10. The CDR3 DNA sequence: TGTGCCAGCAGCTTCAGGGGGCTGGCGGGGAACACAGATACGCAGTATTTT. This encodes CASSFRGLAGNTDTQYF. The complete variable domain, with remaining parts taken from reference TRBV7-2 and TRBJ2-3, reads GAGVSQSPSNKVTEKGKDVELRCDPISGHTALYWYRQSLGQGLEFLIYFQGNSAPDKSGLPSDRFSAERTGGSVSTLTIQRTQQEDSAVYLCASSFRGLAGNTDTQYFGPGTRLTVL.

The chain recombines TRBV29-1 with TRBJ2-4; 7 nucleotides match TRBD1. Gene TRBJ2-7 matches the end of the DNA better, so the J call may be wrong. The CDR3 is made up of 12 amino acids. Germline loops: CDR1 SQVTM, CDR2 ANQGSEA. The DNA for the CDR3 is TGCAGCGTCCTGACAGGGACGTACGAGCAGTACTTC. Amino acids: CSVLTGTYEQYF.

V is TRBV6-1 and J is TRBJ2-7; D is possibly TRBD2 (5 bases). With 2 bases removed from V and 4 bases from J, the gap between germline ends came to 9 bases. Germline CDR1 and CDR2: MNHNS and SASEGT. The CDR3 is 13 residues long. The CDR3 DNA sequence: TGTGCCAGCAGTGAAAATTGGACTTACGAGCAGTACTTC. It yields the protein CASSENWTYEQYF.

Points on this clonotype: The germline gene is not matched at one end of the junction; a read error may be the cause. This sequence joins TRBV28 and TRBJ2-1; tentatively, D is TRBD2 (5 bases). There are 11 residues in the CDR3. Germline CDR1 MDHEN, CDR2 SYDVKM. CDR3 bases: TGCGCCAGCAGTTTGGAGGAGAAGCAGTTCTTC. Translation: CASSLEEKQFF.

The V call is TRBV29-1, the J call TRBJ1-2; D is uncertain. Germline V gene sequence: CDR1 SQVTM, CDR2 ANQGSEA. Trimming left V 4 bases short and J 4 bases short, with 13 bases between. The CDR3 is made up of 13 amino acids. Here the CDR3 DNA reads TGCAGCGTTGTTGCCCAAGACACCTATGGCTACACCTTC. Its protein product is CSVVAQDTYGYTF.

V is TRBV15 and J is TRBJ2-5; tentative D call: TRBD1 (6 bases). Trimming pared 4 bases from V and 4 bases from J, leaving 22 bases between. Germline lookup yields CDR1 LNHNV and CDR2 YYDKDF (reference sequence). CDR3 length: 17 residues. This CDR3 reads CATSTDRDILIRETQYF. In nucleotides, the CDR3 is TGTGCCACCAGCACGGACAGAGACATTCTAATTCGAGAGACCCAGTACTTC.

V usage is TRBV11-2 and J usage is TRBJ2-5, with D possibly TRBD2 on 5 matching bases. This CDR3 spans 14 amino acids. V was cut by 3 bases and J by 5 bases, with 13 bases left in between. The germline V gene encodes CDR1 SGHAT and CDR2 FQNNGV. The CDR3 loop reads CASSFGFSGETQYF. In DNA, the CDR3 is TGTGCCAGCAGCTTCGGCTTCTCGGGGGAGACCCAGTACTTC. Variable domain in full (rest from reference TRBV11-2 and TRBJ2-5): EAGVAQSPRYKIIEKRQSVAFWCNPISGHATLYWYQQILGQGPKLLIQFQNNGVVDDSQLPKDRFSAERLKGVDSTLKIQPAKLEDSAVYLCASSFGFSGETQYFGPGTRLLVL.

The chain links TRBV9 to TRBJ1-1; D possibly corresponds to TRBD1 (5 bases). CDR1 SGDLS and CDR2 YYNGEE come from the germline V gene. The V and J ends lost 4 bases and 7 bases respectively, with 17 bases between them. This CDR3 comprises 14 residues. As DNA, the CDR3 is TGTGCCAGCAGCCTTAACCCCGGGGACGGTGAAGCTTTCTTT. Its protein product is CASSLNPGDGEAFF.

Points on this clonotype: One base away lies a much larger clone, so this may be a sequencing read error. The rearrangement uses TRBV4-2 and TRBJ2-3; D uncertain. Germline V gene sequence: CDR1 LGHNA, CDR2 YNFKEQ. The ends were cut back, 1 base at V and 0 bases at J, with 11 bases in the middle. The CDR3 is made up of 16 amino acids. The DNA of the CDR3 is TGTGCCAGCAGCCAAGGGTTGACAACTAGCACAGATACGCAGTATTTT. Translating gives CASSQGLTTSTDTQYF.

This clonotype was seen once. The rearrangement uses TRBV27 and TRBJ1-1; 11 bases are a match to TRBD1. The V and J ends lost 3 bases and 3 bases, in that order; junction bases with no gene match: 3. Looked up from germline, CDR1 is MNHEY and CDR2 is SMNVEV (reference sequence). The CDR3 length is 15 residues. The CDR3 sequence is CASSFGTGGDTEAFF. The CDR3 nucleotides read TGTGCCAGCAGTTTTGGGACAGGGGGGGACACTGAAGCTTTCTTT.

This chain uses TRBV20-1 with TRBJ2-7, with TRBD2 matching 7 bases. Germline loops: CDR1 DFQATT, CDR2 SNEGSKA (reference sequence). This CDR3 contains 12 residues. V shed 8 bases and J 2 bases; nucleotides not matched to a gene: 6. This CDR3 reads CSSTSGTYEQYF. CDR3 in DNA: TGCAGTTCGACCAGCGGGACCTACGAGCAGTACTTC.

As for this clonotype: At one boundary the junction diverges from the germline segment, which might be a read error. The chain recombines TRBV4-2 with TRBJ2-5; D ambiguous. The germline CDR1 and CDR2 sequences are LGHNA and YNFKEQ. The CDR3 is 15 amino acids. The CDR3 here is CASSQVGSYQETLYF. The DNA of the CDR3 is TGTGCCAGCAGCCAAGTAGGCAGCTACCAAGAGACCCTGTACTTC.

The chain is built from TRBV21-1 and TRBJ2-2; the table assigns TRBD2, which was not confirmed against the DNA. TRBV21-1 is noted as a pseudogene. The CDR3 sequence is 17 residues long. In DNA, the CDR3 is TGTGCCAGCAGCAACCGGAAGCGGGGGAGGCAAAACGGGGAGCTGTTTTTT. This codes for CASSNRKRGRQNGELFF.

This chain connects TRBV7-7 to TRBJ2-7; maybe TRBD1 (5 bases). The V gene's germline CDR1 is SSHAT and CDR2 FNYEAQ (reference sequence). The CDR3 is made up of 16 amino acids. V lost 0 bases and J 0 bases, leaving 12 bases between the germline ends. The CDR3 reads CASSLAQGKCSYEQYF. As DNA, the CDR3 is TGTGCCAGCAGCTTAGCCCAGGGCAAATGCTCCTACGAGCAGTACTTC.

The J gene is TRBJ2-7, the V gene TRBV12-3 or TRBV12-4, with 10 nucleotides matching TRBD1. TRBJ2-5 matches the DNA end more closely, so the J call is doubtful. The CDR3 runs to 16 residues. The chain's CDR3 is CASRPSGTGVVGTQYF. Here the CDR3 DNA reads TGTGCCAGCAGACCGTCCGGGACAGGGGTCGTGGGGACCCAGTACTTC.

The chain joins TRBV7-2 to TRBJ2-5; D unclear. The DNA matches TRBJ2-7 better at its end, which makes the J call doubtful. The CDR3 runs 13 residues. The germline CDR1 and CDR2 sequences are SGHTA and FQGNSA. CDR3 protein: CASSFGILYEQYF. The CDR3 region has the DNA TGTGCCAGCAGCTTCGGCATTCTCTACGAGCAGTACTTC.